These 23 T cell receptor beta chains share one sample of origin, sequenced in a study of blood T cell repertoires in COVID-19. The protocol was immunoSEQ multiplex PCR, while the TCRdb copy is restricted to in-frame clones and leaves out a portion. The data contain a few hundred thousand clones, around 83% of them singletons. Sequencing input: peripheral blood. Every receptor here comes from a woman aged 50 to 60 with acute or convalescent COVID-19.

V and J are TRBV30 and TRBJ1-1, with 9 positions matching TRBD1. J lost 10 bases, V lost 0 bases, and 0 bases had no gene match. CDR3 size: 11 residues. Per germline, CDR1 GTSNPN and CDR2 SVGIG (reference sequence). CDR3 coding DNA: TGTGCCTGGAGTGTGGACAGGGGAGCTTTCTTT. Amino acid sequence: CAWSVDRGAFF.

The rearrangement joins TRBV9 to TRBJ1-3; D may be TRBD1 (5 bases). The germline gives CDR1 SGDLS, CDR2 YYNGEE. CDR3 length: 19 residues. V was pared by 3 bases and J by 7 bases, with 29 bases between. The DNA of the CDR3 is TGTGCCAGCAGCGGAGAAGGGGCCGGAGACCTCCTGGTCCTGAACACCATATATTTT. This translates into CASSGEGAGDLLVLNTIYF.

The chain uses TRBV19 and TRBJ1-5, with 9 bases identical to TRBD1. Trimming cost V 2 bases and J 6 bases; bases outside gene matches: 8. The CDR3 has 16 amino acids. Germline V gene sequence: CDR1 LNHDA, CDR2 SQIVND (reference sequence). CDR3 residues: CASSIMGQGNGQPQHF. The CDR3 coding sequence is TGTGCCAGTAGTATAATGGGACAGGGAAATGGTCAGCCCCAGCATTTT.

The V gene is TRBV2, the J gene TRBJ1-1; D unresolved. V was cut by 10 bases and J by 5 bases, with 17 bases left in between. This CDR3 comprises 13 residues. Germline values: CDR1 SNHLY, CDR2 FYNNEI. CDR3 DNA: TGTGCCACCTATTCTGACATCGTAACTGAAGCTTTCTTT. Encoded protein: CATYSDIVTEAFF.

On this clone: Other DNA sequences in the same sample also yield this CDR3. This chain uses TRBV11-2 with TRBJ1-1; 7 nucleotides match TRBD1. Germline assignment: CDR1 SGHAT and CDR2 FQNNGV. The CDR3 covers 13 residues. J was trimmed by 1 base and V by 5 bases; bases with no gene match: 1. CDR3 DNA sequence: TGTGCCAGCAGCCGGGACAGGAACACTGAAGCTTTCTTT. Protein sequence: CASSRDRNTEAFF.

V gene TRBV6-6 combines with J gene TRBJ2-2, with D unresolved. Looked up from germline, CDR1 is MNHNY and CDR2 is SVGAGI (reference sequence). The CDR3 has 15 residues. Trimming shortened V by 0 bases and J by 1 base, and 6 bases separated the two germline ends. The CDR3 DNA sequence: TGTGCCAGCAGTTACTCGGGCAAGAACACCGGGGAGCTGTTTTTT. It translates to CASSYSGKNTGELFF.

The DNA for the CDR3 is TGTGCCATCAGTCCGGGTAGCAATCAGCCCCAGCATTTT. Translated, it gives CAISPGSNQPQHF. The gene calls are TRBV10-3 and TRBJ1-5; no firm D call. The CDR3 covers 13 residues. V was trimmed by 5 bases and J by 0 bases, leaving 5 bases between them. The V gene's germline CDR1 is ENHRY and CDR2 SYGVKD.

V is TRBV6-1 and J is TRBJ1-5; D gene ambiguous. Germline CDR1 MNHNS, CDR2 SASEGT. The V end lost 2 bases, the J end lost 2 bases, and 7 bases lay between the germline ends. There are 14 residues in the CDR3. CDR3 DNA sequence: TGTGCCAGCAGTGAAAAACCGGGCAATCAGCCCCAGCATTTT. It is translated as CASSEKPGNQPQHF.

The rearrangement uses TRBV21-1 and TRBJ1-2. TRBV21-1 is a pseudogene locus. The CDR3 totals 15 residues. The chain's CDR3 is CASSKKIPPGRGYTF. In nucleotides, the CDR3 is TGTGCCAGCAGCAAAAAAATCCCTCCGGGGAGAGGCTACACCTTC.

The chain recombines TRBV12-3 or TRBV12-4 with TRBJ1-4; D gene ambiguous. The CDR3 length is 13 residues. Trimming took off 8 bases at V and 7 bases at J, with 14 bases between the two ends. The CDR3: CASGLGVGEKLFF. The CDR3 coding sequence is TGTGCCAGCGGACTCGGGGTTGGTGAAAAACTGTTTTTT.

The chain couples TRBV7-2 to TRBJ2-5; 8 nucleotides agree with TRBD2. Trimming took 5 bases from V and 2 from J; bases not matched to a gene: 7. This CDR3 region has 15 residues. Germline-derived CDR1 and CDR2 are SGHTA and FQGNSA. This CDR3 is CASSPYSGTQETQYF. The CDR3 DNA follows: TGTGCCAGCAGCCCCTATAGCGGGACACAAGAGACCCAGTACTTC.

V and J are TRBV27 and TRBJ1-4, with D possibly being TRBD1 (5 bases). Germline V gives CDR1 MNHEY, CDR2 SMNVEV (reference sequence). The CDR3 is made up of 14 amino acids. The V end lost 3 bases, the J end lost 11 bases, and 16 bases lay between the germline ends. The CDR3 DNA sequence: TGTGCCAGCAGTTTGAACAGGTTTTTGGGGAAACTGTTTTTT. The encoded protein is CASSLNRFLGKLFF.

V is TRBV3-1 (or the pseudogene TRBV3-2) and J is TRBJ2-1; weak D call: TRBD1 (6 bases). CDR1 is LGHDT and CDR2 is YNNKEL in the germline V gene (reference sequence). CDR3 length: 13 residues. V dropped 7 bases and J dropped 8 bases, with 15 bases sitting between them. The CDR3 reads CASTPGQWDEQFF. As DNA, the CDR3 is TGTGCCAGCACCCCCGGACAGTGGGATGAGCAGTTCTTC.

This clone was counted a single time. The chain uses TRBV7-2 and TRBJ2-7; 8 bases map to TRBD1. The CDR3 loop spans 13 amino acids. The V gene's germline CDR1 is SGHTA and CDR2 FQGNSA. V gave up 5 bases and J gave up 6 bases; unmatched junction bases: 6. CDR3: CASSPDREFEQYF. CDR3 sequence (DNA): TGTGCCAGCAGCCCGGACAGGGAGTTCGAGCAGTACTTC. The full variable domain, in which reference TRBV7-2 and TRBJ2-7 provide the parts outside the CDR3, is GAGVSQSPSNKVTEKGKDVELRCDPISGHTALYWYRQSLGQGLEFLIYFQGNSAPDKSGLPSDRFSAERTGGSVSTLTIQRTQQEDSAVYLCASSPDREFEQYFGPGTRLTVT.

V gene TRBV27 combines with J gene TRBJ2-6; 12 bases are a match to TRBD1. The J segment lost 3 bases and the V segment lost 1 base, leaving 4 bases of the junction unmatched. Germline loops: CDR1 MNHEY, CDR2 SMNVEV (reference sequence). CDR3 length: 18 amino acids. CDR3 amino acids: CASSLLGQGASGANVLTF. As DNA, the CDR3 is TGTGCCAGCAGTTTATTGGGACAGGGGGCAAGTGGGGCCAACGTCCTGACTTTC. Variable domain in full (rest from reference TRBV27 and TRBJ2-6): EAQVTQNPRYLITVTGKKLTVTCSQNMNHEYMSWYRQDPGLGLRQIYYSMNVEVTDKGDVPEGYKVSRKEKRNFPLILESPSPNQTSLYFCASSLLGQGASGANVLTFGAGSRLTVL.

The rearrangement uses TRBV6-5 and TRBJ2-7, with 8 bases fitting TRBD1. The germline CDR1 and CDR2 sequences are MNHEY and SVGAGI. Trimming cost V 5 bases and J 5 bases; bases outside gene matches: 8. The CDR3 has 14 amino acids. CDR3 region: CASSRRQGRNEQYV. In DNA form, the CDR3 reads TGTGCCAGCAGTCGGAGACAGGGGAGAAACGAGCAGTACGTC.

The CDR3 reads CSVDRPGGTEAFF. The CDR3 DNA sequence: TGCAGCGTTGATAGGCCGGGGGGCACTGAAGCTTTCTTT. The chain carries TRBV29-1 and TRBJ1-1; a weak D match, TRBD1 (5 bases). This CDR3 has 13 residues. Germline V gene sequence: CDR1 SQVTM, CDR2 ANQGSEA. Trimming took off 3 bases at V and 4 bases at J, with 12 bases between the two ends.

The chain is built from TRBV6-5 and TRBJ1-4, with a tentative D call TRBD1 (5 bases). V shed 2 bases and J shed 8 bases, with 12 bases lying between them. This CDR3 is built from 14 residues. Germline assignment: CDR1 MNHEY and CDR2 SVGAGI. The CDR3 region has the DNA TGTGCCAGCAGTTACCGCCCGGGGGGAGAAAAACTGTTTTTT. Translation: CASSYRPGGEKLFF.

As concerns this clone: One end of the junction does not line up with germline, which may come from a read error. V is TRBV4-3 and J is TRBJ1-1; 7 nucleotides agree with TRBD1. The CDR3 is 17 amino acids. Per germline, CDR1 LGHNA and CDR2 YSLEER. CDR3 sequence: CASSQVASGGGAVKILF. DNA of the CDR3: TGCGCCAGCAGCCAAGTAGCTTCGGGAGGGGGCGCCGTTAAGATCCTCTTT.

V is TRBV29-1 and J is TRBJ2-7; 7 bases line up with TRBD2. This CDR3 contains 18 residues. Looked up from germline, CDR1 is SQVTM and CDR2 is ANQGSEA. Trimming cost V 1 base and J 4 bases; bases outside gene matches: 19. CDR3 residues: CSVEGGTSGTELAYEQYF. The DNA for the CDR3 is TGCAGCGTTGAAGGCGGAACCAGCGGGACGGAATTGGCGTACGAGCAGTACTTC.

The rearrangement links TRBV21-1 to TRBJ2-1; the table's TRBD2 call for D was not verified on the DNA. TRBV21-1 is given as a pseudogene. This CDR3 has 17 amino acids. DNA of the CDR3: TGTGCCAGCAGCAATGAGTACGGGAGGTCCCCCTACAATGAGCAGTTCTTC. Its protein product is CASSNEYGRSPYNEQFF.

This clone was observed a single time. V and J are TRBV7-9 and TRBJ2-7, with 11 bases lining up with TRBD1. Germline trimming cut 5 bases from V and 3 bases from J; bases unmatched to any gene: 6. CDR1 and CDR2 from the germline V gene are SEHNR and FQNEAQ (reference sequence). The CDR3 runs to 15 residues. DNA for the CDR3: TGTGCCAGCAGCGCTTGGGACAGGGGGGGCTACGAGCAGTACGTC. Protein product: CASSAWDRGGYEQYV.

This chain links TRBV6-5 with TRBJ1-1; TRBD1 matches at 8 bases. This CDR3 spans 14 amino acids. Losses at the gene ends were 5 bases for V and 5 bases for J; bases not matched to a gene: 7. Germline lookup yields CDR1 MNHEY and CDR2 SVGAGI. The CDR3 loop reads CASSIRGRRTEAFF. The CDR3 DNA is TGTGCCAGCAGTATCAGGGGGCGGCGAACTGAAGCTTTCTTT.